Below are 9 T cell receptor beta chains sequenced from a single sample in a study of blood T cell repertoires in COVID-19. The protocol was immunoSEQ multiplex PCR, while the TCRdb copy is restricted to in-frame clones and leaves out a portion. In the table there are approximately 230,000 clones, about 86% of which are singletons. Sequencing was done on a sample of peripheral blood. Receptor source: a man older than 75 with acute or convalescent COVID-19.

The genes are TRBV5-8 and TRBJ1-5; 10 bases fit TRBD1. Germline assignment: CDR1 SGHTS and CDR2 YDEGEE. The CDR3 is made up of 17 amino acids. The V segment lost 4 bases and the J segment 0 bases; nucleotides outside the gene matches: 7. Here the CDR3 reads CASSPGQGTYSNQPQHF. Here the CDR3 DNA reads TGTGCCAGCAGCCCGGGACAGGGGACTTATAGCAATCAGCCCCAGCATTTT.

The chain recombines TRBV6-2 or TRBV6-3 with TRBJ1-5; D gene ambiguous. The CDR3 sequence is 14 residues long. V lost 4 bases to trimming and J lost 5 bases, with 12 bases between them. Per germline, CDR1 MNHEY and CDR2 SVGEGT. CDR3: CASSLMEGYQPQHF. CDR3 coding DNA: TGTGCCAGCAGTTTGATGGAGGGATATCAGCCCCAGCATTTT.

The chain links TRBV5-1 to TRBJ2-7, with a weak D call TRBD1 (6 bases). CDR1 SGHRS and CDR2 YFSETQ come from the germline V gene. The CDR3 sequence is 16 residues long. V was shortened by 0 bases and J by 1 base, with 14 bases between the two germline ends. The chain's CDR3 is CASSLALTGDSYEQYF. In nucleotides, the CDR3 is TGCGCCAGCAGCTTGGCCTTGACAGGTGATTCCTACGAGCAGTACTTC.

The chain uses TRBV6-6 and TRBJ2-7; possible D gene TRBD1, 6 bases. Per the germline V gene, CDR1 is MNHNY and CDR2 is SVGAGI (reference sequence). CDR3 length: 13 amino acids. Trimming shortened V by 5 bases and J by 6 bases, and 14 bases separated the two germline ends. The CDR3 DNA follows: TGTGCCAGCAGTGACAGGTACCCGCGCGAGCAGTACTTC. This sequence encodes CASSDRYPREQYF.

The V gene is TRBV10-1, the J gene TRBJ2-7, with 9 bases matching TRBD1. V was clipped by 2 bases and J by 6 bases; unmatched bases: 14. The length of the CDR3 is 17 residues. Germline values: CDR1 WNHNN, CDR2 SYGVQD (reference sequence). CDR3 region: CASSERDRERLDREQYF. CDR3 nucleotide sequence: TGCGCCAGCAGTGAGAGGGACAGGGAAAGACTAGACCGCGAGCAGTACTTC.

The CDR3: CASRTSGSLYEQYF. The CDR3 DNA reads as TGTGCCAGCAGGACCAGCGGGTCCCTCTACGAGCAGTACTTC. The V and J genes are TRBV6-5 and TRBJ2-7; a weak D match, TRBD2 (6 bases). The CDR3 contains 14 residues. The germline CDR1 and CDR2 sequences are MNHEY and SVGAGI. Trimming pared 6 bases from V and 3 bases from J, leaving 15 bases between.

The genes are TRBV5-4 and TRBJ2-1; weak D call: TRBD1 (8 bases). Trimming left V 4 bases short and J 1 base short, with 15 bases between. The length of the CDR3 is 16 residues. CDR1 and CDR2 (germline): SGHNT, YYREEE (reference sequence). This chain's CDR3 is CASSPGQGGSYNEQFF. In DNA, the CDR3 is TGTGCCAGCAGCCCTGGACAGGGAGGGTCCTACAATGAGCAGTTCTTC. Looking up the rest from reference TRBV5-4 and TRBJ2-1 gives the full variable domain: ETGVTQSPTHLIKTRGQQVTLRCSSQSGHNTVSWYQQALGQGPQFIFQYYREEENGRGNFPPRFSGLQFPNYSSELNVNALELDDSALYLCASSPGQGGSYNEQFFGPGTRLTVL.

This chain links TRBV14 with TRBJ1-5, with D unresolved. The CDR3 covers 15 residues. Germline lookup yields CDR1 SGHDN and CDR2 FVKESK. The V end was cut by 3 bases, the J end by 6 bases, with 15 bases between. CDR3 region: CASSHGSGSGQPQHF. As DNA, the CDR3 is TGTGCCAGCAGCCATGGGTCGGGTAGTGGTCAGCCCCAGCATTTT.

This clone was counted a single time. The chain is built from TRBV12-3 or TRBV12-4 and TRBJ2-5; 8 nucleotides line up with TRBD1. V lost 7 bases and J lost 5; bases outside the gene matches: 6. The CDR3 is made up of 13 amino acids. CDR3: CASKQGAWETQYF. CDR3 nucleotides: TGTGCCAGCAAGCAGGGGGCGTGGGAGACCCAGTACTTC.